The rows below give T cell receptor beta chains drawn from one sample of a study of identical twins. Using its own MiXCR run on the 5' RACE reads, TCRdb lists one record per CDR3 protein. The sample lists about 490,000 distinct CDR3 sequences, around 15% occurring once. A further study also used this sample, focusing on yellow fever vaccine responses in identical twins.

The sample was CD4+ T cells sorted from blood. The source is a woman aged 18-30 years in good health. Each CDR3 is given with its conserved first and last residue. The order of the fields is clone size, V gene, J gene, D gene, CDR3 DNA, CDR3 protein. D genes are given only for firm matches. Clone size is given for some rows only: seen once, a few or many times, or a class if the clone is expanded.

size: -; V: TRBV9; J: TRBJ2-5; D: -; DNA: TGTGCCAGCAGCCCACGGAACAGCCAAGAGACCCAGTACTTC; CDR3: CASSPRNSQETQYF
size: -; V: TRBV6-5; J: TRBJ2-1; D: -; DNA: TGTGCCAGCAGTGGCACAGGTATACAGTTCTTC; CDR3: CASSGTGIQFF
size: -; V: TRBV7-9; J: TRBJ2-2; D: -; DNA: TGTGCCAGCAGCCAATTTTCGGGGACGAACACCGGGGAGCTGTTTTTT; CDR3: CASSQFSGTNTGELFF
size: -; V: TRBV25-1; J: TRBJ2-2; D: TRBD2; DNA: TGTGCCAGCAGTGAATTGGGGACTACAAACACCGGGGAGCTGTTTTTT; CDR3: CASSELGTTNTGELFF
size: -; V: TRBV6-1; J: TRBJ2-2; D: -; DNA: TGTGCCAGCATTAGGAACCAGCCTGGGGAGCTGTTTTTT; CDR3: CASIRNQPGELFF
size: -; V: TRBV7-9; J: TRBJ1-5; D: -; DNA: TGTGCCAGCAGTCGAGATCTTTCCAATCAGCCCCAGCATTTT; CDR3: CASSRDLSNQPQHF
size: few; V: TRBV24-1; J: TRBJ2-1; D: TRBD2; DNA: TGTGCCACCAGTGTCAACGGACGAGCGGGAGGCCTCTACAATGAGCAGTTCTTC; CDR3: CATSVNGRAGGLYNEQFF
size: -; V: TRBV27; J: TRBJ2-3; D: -; DNA: TGTGCCAGCTGTAACAGGGGCACAGATACGCAGTATTTT; CDR3: CASCNRGTDTQYF
size: -; V: TRBV5-1; J: TRBJ2-2; D: -; DNA: TGCGCCAGCGGGAGACTGCGGGCGAACACCGGGGAGCTGTTTTTT; CDR3: CASGRLRANTGELFF
size: -; V: TRBV2; J: TRBJ2-1; D: -; DNA: TGTGCCAGCAAGGCAGGTATTTACAATGAGCAGTTCTTC; CDR3: CASKAGIYNEQFF
size: few; V: TRBV20-1; J: TRBJ2-3; D: TRBD1; DNA: TGCAGTGCTAGGGCGGCAGGGGGACCAGATACGCAGTATTTT; CDR3: CSARAAGGPDTQYF
size: few; V: TRBV18; J: TRBJ1-2; D: -; DNA: TGTGCCAGCTCACCCGTTGCGAGAGCTAACTATGGCTACACCTTC; CDR3: CASSPVARANYGYTF
size: -; V: TRBV5-1; J: TRBJ1-1; D: TRBD1; DNA: TGCGCCAGCAGCTTACAGAACAGGGGGTCGGTTCCGAACACTGAAGCTTTCTTT; CDR3: CASSLQNRGSVPNTEAFF
size: -; V: TRBV24-1; J: TRBJ2-3; D: -; DNA: TGTGCCACCTCGGGGGTCAGTGCCACAGATACGCAGTATTTT; CDR3: CATSGVSATDTQYF
size: many; V: TRBV7-7; J: TRBJ2-7; D: TRBD1; DNA: TGTGCCAGCAGCCAGGGACAGGGCAACTACGAGCAGTACTTC; CDR3: CASSQGQGNYEQYF
size: many; V: TRBV29-1; J: TRBJ1-1; D: TRBD1; DNA: TGCAGCGTTGTGCAGGGGGCGTACACTGAAGCTTTCTTT; CDR3: CSVVQGAYTEAFF
size: -; V: TRBV7-4; J: TRBJ1-1; D: TRBD1; DNA: TGTGCCAGCAGCTTTGGGGACAGGGAGGGGGACACTGAAGCTTTCTTT; CDR3: CASSFGDREGDTEAFF
size: -; V: TRBV14; J: TRBJ2-1; D: TRBD2; DNA: TGTGCCAGCAGCCAAGATCCCCGACTAGCGGGAGGGCGTAATGAGCAGTTCTTC; CDR3: CASSQDPRLAGGRNEQFF
size: -; V: TRBV4-1; J: TRBJ2-5; D: -; DNA: TGCGCCAGCAGCACCCAAGCCGTCCTAGAGACCCAGTACTTC; CDR3: CASSTQAVLETQYF
size: -; V: TRBV12-3/TRBV12-4; J: TRBJ2-7; D: -; DNA: TGTGCCAGCAGTTTAGATGCAGGGTCCGGCGAGCAGTACTTC; CDR3: CASSLDAGSGEQYF
size: few; V: TRBV2; J: TRBJ1-1; D: -; DNA: TGTGCCAGCAGTCCACGTCCCCTACAGGGTCCCATGAACACTGAAGCTTTCTTT; CDR3: CASSPRPLQGPMNTEAFF
size: -; V: TRBV10-3; J: TRBJ1-5; D: -; DNA: TGTGCCATCAGTCGGGGGGAGAGCAATCAGCCCCAGCATTTT; CDR3: CAISRGESNQPQHF
size: -; V: TRBV12-3/TRBV12-4; J: TRBJ2-1; D: -; DNA: TGTGCCAGCAGTTCATCAGGGGTAAAGCAGTTCTTC; CDR3: CASSSSGVKQFF
size: once; V: TRBV20-1; J: TRBJ1-4; D: -; DNA: TGCAGTGCAATCGGGGCAGATGAAAAACTGTTTTTT; CDR3: CSAIGADEKLFF
size: -; V: TRBV6-1; J: TRBJ1-2; D: -; DNA: TGTGCCAGCAACCCTGCCCCGGCGCTGAACTATGGCTACACCTTC; CDR3: CASNPAPALNYGYTF
size: once; V: TRBV20-1; J: TRBJ2-1; D: TRBD2; DNA: TGCAGTGCTAGAAAGACTAGCGGGGGCCTCTACAATGAGCAGTTCTTC; CDR3: CSARKTSGGLYNEQFF
size: -; V: TRBV5-1; J: TRBJ2-1; D: -; DNA: TGCGCCAGCAGACTTCCCGGGACCGCGAACAATGAGCAGTTCTTC; CDR3: CASRLPGTANNEQFF
size: once; V: TRBV5-6; J: TRBJ2-3; D: -; DNA: TGTGCCAGCAGCTTGCTTTGGCGGGAAACTAGCACAGATACGCAGTATTTT; CDR3: CASSLLWRETSTDTQYF
size: -; V: TRBV12-3/TRBV12-4; J: TRBJ2-7; D: -; DNA: TGTGCCAGCAGTTTCAGCAGCCGGAGGGGTTACGAGCAGTACTTC; CDR3: CASSFSSRRGYEQYF
size: few; V: TRBV6-1; J: TRBJ1-2; D: -; DNA: TGTGCCAGCAGGGGCCTTGGGGGTAAAGCTAACTATGGCTACACCTTC; CDR3: CASRGLGGKANYGYTF
size: many; V: TRBV10-3; J: TRBJ2-6; D: -; DNA: TGTGCCATCAGTGAGTCTGGGGCCAACGTCCTGACTTTC; CDR3: CAISESGANVLTF
size: -; V: TRBV7-3; J: TRBJ2-1; D: TRBD2; DNA: TGTGCCAGCAGCCCCAGACTAGCGGGAGCTTGGGAGCAGTTCTTC; CDR3: CASSPRLAGAWEQFF
size: -; V: TRBV3-1; J: TRBJ1-4; D: -; DNA: TGTGCCAGCAGCCCCCAGACGCAGCGTCGGGAAAAACTGTTTTTT; CDR3: CASSPQTQRREKLFF
size: -; V: TRBV7-9; J: TRBJ2-7; D: -; DNA: TGTGCCAGCAGCTTATTGGTAGCGGCGACGGGGGAGCAGTACTTC; CDR3: CASSLLVAATGEQYF
size: few; V: TRBV24-1; J: TRBJ2-5; D: -; DNA: TGTGCCACCAGTGCTGTGGGGCCCAACGAAAAGACCCAGTACTTC; CDR3: CATSAVGPNEKTQYF
size: few; V: TRBV7-9; J: TRBJ2-1; D: -; DNA: TGTGCCAGCAGCCGCCTTACAGGGCATGGTGAGCAGTTCTTC; CDR3: CASSRLTGHGEQFF
size: -; V: TRBV10-3; J: TRBJ2-3; D: -; DNA: TGTGCCATCAGTGACGGAAACAGGGTCGGAGCAGATACGCAGTATTTT; CDR3: CAISDGNRVGADTQYF
size: -; V: TRBV6-6; J: TRBJ1-2; D: -; DNA: TGTGCCAGCAGTTACGACAGCAACTATGGCTACACCTTC; CDR3: CASSYDSNYGYTF
size: -; V: TRBV5-1; J: TRBJ2-1; D: TRBD2; DNA: TGCGCCAGCAGCCAGGGTGTCGGGGGGTACAATGAGCAGTTCTTC; CDR3: CASSQGVGGYNEQFF
size: many; V: TRBV5-1; J: TRBJ2-2; D: -; DNA: TGCGCCAGCAGCTTGGCCTACACCGGGGAGCTGTTTTTT; CDR3: CASSLAYTGELFF
size: -; V: TRBV11-2; J: TRBJ2-1; D: -; DNA: TGTGCCAGCAGCTTAGTGGGTGGATCCTTACTAGAGGGGAATGAGCAGTTCTTC; CDR3: CASSLVGGSLLEGNEQFF
size: few; V: TRBV20-1; J: TRBJ2-1; D: TRBD2; DNA: TGCAGTGCTAGAATCGGGACTAGCGGGGCAGATGAGCAGTTCTTC; CDR3: CSARIGTSGADEQFF
size: many; V: TRBV7-9; J: TRBJ1-2; D: TRBD1; DNA: TGTGCCAGCAACCCGGGACAGGGGTTTCAGGGCTACACCTTC; CDR3: CASNPGQGFQGYTF
size: -; V: TRBV25-1; J: TRBJ2-1; D: TRBD2; DNA: TGTGCCAGCACCCCAGAGTTAGCGGGAGGGTGGCAGTTCTTC; CDR3: CASTPELAGGWQFF
size: -; V: TRBV7-2; J: TRBJ2-5; D: -; DNA: TGTGCCAGCAGCTTAGCGCCAGGGGAGGGAGAGACCCAGTACTTC; CDR3: CASSLAPGEGETQYF
size: few; V: TRBV24-1; J: TRBJ2-1; D: TRBD1; DNA: TGTGCCACCAGTGATTTGCCTGGGACAGTGTCCATGTATTCTGGTGAGCAGTTCTTC; CDR3: CATSDLPGTVSMYSGEQFF
size: -; V: TRBV2; J: TRBJ2-7; D: TRBD2; DNA: TGTGCCAGCAGTGAAGCGGGACTAGCGGGTTTCCCCTCCTACGAGCAGTACTTC; CDR3: CASSEAGLAGFPSYEQYF
size: -; V: TRBV7-2; J: TRBJ2-5; D: TRBD1; DNA: TGTGCCAGCAGCTTAGATACAGGGGCCCTAGAGACCCAGTACTTC; CDR3: CASSLDTGALETQYF
size: -; V: TRBV10-3; J: TRBJ1-2; D: -; DNA: TGTGCCACCCACGAGGGGGGGCTCGGCTATGGCTACACCTTC; CDR3: CATHEGGLGYGYTF
size: -; V: TRBV3-1; J: TRBJ2-1; D: -; DNA: TGTGCCAGCAGCCCCGACTATACCTACAATGAGCAGTTCTTC; CDR3: CASSPDYTYNEQFF
size: -; V: TRBV12-5; J: TRBJ2-4; D: TRBD2; DNA: TGTGCTAGTGGTCCGGGACTAGTCTCGTTAAACATTCAGTACTTC; CDR3: CASGPGLVSLNIQYF
size: -; V: TRBV12-3/TRBV12-4; J: TRBJ2-1; D: -; DNA: TGTGCCAGCAGCGTCGCCGGGCCTAATGAGCAGTTCTTC; CDR3: CASSVAGPNEQFF
size: -; V: TRBV4-1; J: TRBJ2-3; D: -; DNA: TGCGCCAGCAGCCAAGGAATCAGAACAGATACGCAGTATTTT; CDR3: CASSQGIRTDTQYF
size: few; V: TRBV20-1; J: TRBJ2-4; D: -; DNA: TGCAGTCGAAAGACCAAAAACATTCAGTACTTC; CDR3: CSRKTKNIQYF